The 26 T cell receptor beta chains below all came from one sample that was sequenced in a study of T cells after yellow fever vaccination (dated by TCRdb to the late 2010s). The sample's treatment or condition label is to be understood as: live attenuated yellow fever vaccine strain. Library creation used 5' RACE. Sequencing was performed on an Illumina NovaSeq 6000. Starting from the raw public reads, TCRdb applied fastp trimming at Q25, assembled clones with MiXCR and retained in-frame beta chains. Rows matching on CDR3 protein sequence are summarized as one entry with the most common DNA and genes. Across this sample there are a few hundred thousand distinct CDR3 sequences, with approximately 4% seen only once. 20% to 25% of the sample belongs to the ten largest clones. The starting material was PBMCs, obtained 5 days after the yellow fever booster vaccination. Every receptor here comes from a man in his late teens or twenties who received the YFV17D yellow fever vaccine.

The rearrangement uses TRBV4-3 and TRBJ2-3, with a weak D call TRBD2 (6 bases). This CDR3 is built from 16 residues. Germline V CDR1 and CDR2: LGHNA, YSLEER. Trimming removed 0 bases from V and 3 bases from J, with 13 bases in between. CDR3: CASSQEWGVGTDTQYF. The CDR3 nucleotides are TGCGCCAGCAGCCAAGAATGGGGGGTAGGAACAGATACGCAGTATTTT.

There are many counts of this clonotype. The chain has TRBV9 and TRBJ2-5; 10 nucleotides line up with TRBD1. CDR1 is SGDLS and CDR2 is YYNGEE in the germline V gene. The CDR3 consists of 14 residues. V was clipped by 2 bases and J by 4 bases; unmatched bases: 2. This CDR3 is CASSVRTGGETQYF. DNA of the CDR3: TGTGCCAGCAGCGTTCGGACAGGGGGAGAGACCCAGTACTTC. Variable domain in full (rest from reference TRBV9 and TRBJ2-5): DSGVTQTPKHLITATGQRVTLRCSPRSGDLSVYWYQQSLDQGLQFLIQYYNGEERAKGNILERFSAQQFPDLHSELNLSSLELGDSALYFCASSVRTGGETQYFGPGTRLLVL.

In this sample, this clonotype turned up many times. V usage is TRBV4-3 and J usage is TRBJ2-3; 8 nucleotides line up with TRBD1. V dropped 4 bases and J dropped 3; count of bases not matched to a gene: 15. Germline loops: CDR1 LGHNA, CDR2 YSLEER. The CDR3 covers 18 residues. The CDR3 DNA reads TGCGCCAGCAGCCTACACCTAGGACAGGGCAGAGGTACAGATACGCAGTATTTT. Its protein product is CASSLHLGQGRGTDTQYF.

This clonotype was seen many times. This chain joins TRBV19 and TRBJ2-7, with D unresolved. The CDR3 is 14 amino acids. Trimming cost V 1 base and J 7 bases, with 14 bases left between them. Germline V gene sequence: CDR1 LNHDA, CDR2 SQIVND (reference sequence). The CDR3 nucleotides are TGTGCCAGTAGTATAGGGGAAAATCTACGAGAGCAGTACTTC. It is translated as CASSIGENLREQYF.

The chain couples TRBV6-6 to TRBJ2-1; 7 nucleotides align to TRBD1. The V and J ends lost 6 bases and 2 bases, in that order; junction bases with no gene match: 10. Germline V gene lookup returns CDR1 MNHNY and CDR2 SVGAGI (reference sequence). The CDR3 spans 16 residues. This chain's CDR3 is CASSPRTGTTYNEQFF. CDR3 bases: TGTGCCAGCAGCCCCCGGACAGGAACCACCTACAATGAGCAGTTCTTC.

This clonotype turned up a few times. The rearrangement uses TRBV7-2 and TRBJ2-6, with D uncertain. CDR3 length equals 17 residues. The V end was cut by 5 bases, the J end by 0 bases, with 14 bases between. The germline V gene encodes CDR1 SGHTA and CDR2 FQGNSA. The CDR3 DNA follows: TGTGCCAGCAGCGACGATTACTACCGCTCTGGGGCCAACGTCCTGACTTTC. The encoded protein is CASSDDYYRSGANVLTF. The full variable domain, completed using reference TRBV7-2 and TRBJ2-6, is GAGVSQSPSNKVTEKGKDVELRCDPISGHTALYWYRQSLGQGLEFLIYFQGNSAPDKSGLPSDRFSAERTGGSVSTLTIQRTQQEDSAVYLCASSDDYYRSGANVLTFGAGSRLTVL.

This clonotype was recorded a few times. The gene calls are TRBV6-5 and TRBJ2-6; D is undetermined. This CDR3 has 13 amino acids. The germline V gene has CDR1 MNHEY and CDR2 SVGAGI. Trimming cost V 5 bases and J 2 bases, with 4 bases left between them. For the CDR3, the DNA is TGTGCCAGCAGTAACCCTGGGGCCAACGTCCTGACTTTC. Its protein product is CASSNPGANVLTF.

About this clonotype itself: Sequence at one end of the junction differs from germline and may be a read error. This sequence joins TRBV29-1 and TRBJ2-1; tentative D call: TRBD2 (6 bases). The CDR3 totals 13 residues. Germline CDR1 is SQVTM and CDR2 is ANQGSEA. The CDR3 spells CSVEEGAGNELFF. CDR3 in DNA: TGCAGCGTTGAAGAGGGTGCGGGAAATGAGCTGTTCTTC.

This clonotype was seen ten or more times. The chain couples TRBV5-1 to TRBJ1-3; 7 nucleotides match TRBD1. This CDR3 contains 19 residues. Germline values: CDR1 SGHRS, CDR2 YFSETQ. Trimming cost V 4 bases and J 1 base; bases outside gene matches: 17. The CDR3 coding sequence is TGCGCCAGCAGCCTGAGACCTGCCGGACAGGTCGATTCTGGAAACACCATATATTTT. As protein: CASSLRPAGQVDSGNTIYF.

The table lists this clonotype with a few counts. This rearrangement joins TRBV5-4 to TRBJ2-4; the D gene is possibly TRBD1 (6 bases). Germline V gene data show CDR1 as SGHNT and CDR2 as YYREEE (reference sequence). The CDR3 covers 13 residues. V was shortened by 3 bases and J by 4 bases, with 8 bases between the two germline ends. The chain's CDR3 is CASSSTGKNIQYF. In nucleotides, the CDR3 is TGTGCCAGCAGCTCGACAGGAAAAAACATTCAGTACTTC.

This clonotype was recorded at least ten times. This chain uses TRBV11-2 with TRBJ2-5, with 9 bases fitting TRBD2. This CDR3 is built from 15 residues. CDR1 and CDR2 from the germline V gene are SGHAT and FQNNGV. Trimming took 5 bases from V and 5 from J; bases not matched to a gene: 9. CDR3 sequence (DNA): TGTGCCAGCAGCCCAGGTGCTAGCGGGGATGAGACCCAGTACTTC. Translated, it gives CASSPGASGDETQYF.

This clonotype was recorded a few times. The chain employs TRBV5-4 and TRBJ1-5; D call uncertain. The V and J ends lost 4 bases and 3 bases respectively, with 11 bases between them. Germline V gives CDR1 SGHNT, CDR2 YYREEE (reference sequence). The CDR3 is 14 residues long. CDR3 nucleotides: TGTGCCAGCAGCAGCGGACGGACCAATCAGCCCCAGCATTTT. It encodes CASSSGRTNQPQHF.

This clonotype was counted many times. A junction boundary mismatches the germline segment, possibly from a read error. The chain employs TRBV5-1 and TRBJ2-2; no definite D call. CDR1 SGHRS and CDR2 YFSETQ come from the germline V gene. The length of the CDR3 is 13 residues. CDR3 bases: TGTGCCAGCAGTCTAGCGAACACCGGGGAGCTGTTTTTT. It yields the protein CASSLANTGELFF.

This clonotype was seen ten or more times. This sequence joins TRBV20-1 and TRBJ2-7, with 11 bases lining up with TRBD2. The V and J ends lost 3 bases and 3 bases, in that order; junction bases with no gene match: 7. CDR1 and CDR2 (germline): DFQATT, SNEGSKA (reference sequence). This CDR3 has 15 amino acids. CDR3 loop: CSARDRLAGLYEQYF. The CDR3 nucleotides read TGCAGTGCTAGGGACAGACTAGCGGGGCTCTACGAGCAGTACTTC.

The rearrangement joins TRBV10-3 to TRBJ1-1; a weak D match, TRBD1 (5 bases). V was clipped by 6 bases and J by 8 bases, with 19 bases between them. Germline V gene sequence: CDR1 ENHRY, CDR2 SYGVKD. This CDR3 has 14 amino acids. CDR3 in amino acids: CAISPTVGRTEAFF. In DNA form, the CDR3 reads TGTGCCATCAGCCCGACAGTGGGCAGAACCGAAGCTTTCTTT.

J is TRBJ2-7 and V is TRBV4-1; 8 bases are shared with TRBD2. The CDR3 is 13 amino acids. V dropped 8 bases and J dropped 5; count of bases not matched to a gene: 8. CDR1 and CDR2 (germline): MGHRA, YSYEKL. The CDR3 sequence: CASGPGLVDEQYV. CDR3 nucleotide sequence: TGCGCCAGCGGCCCGGGACTAGTAGACGAGCAGTACGTC.

This clonotype was counted only a few times. The chain carries TRBV7-2 and TRBJ2-5; no definite D call. Germline CDR1 is SGHTA and CDR2 is FQGNSA. V was clipped by 7 bases and J by 1 base, with 10 bases between them. The CDR3 spans 13 residues. CDR3 sequence (DNA): TGTGCCAGCACGGTTAGCCCCCAAGAGACCCAGTACTTC. This sequence encodes CASTVSPQETQYF.

The sample holds a few counts of this clonotype. This chain joins TRBV7-2 and TRBJ1-5, with 10 bases aligning to TRBD1. The length of the CDR3 is 15 residues. The V and J ends lost 1 base and 5 bases, in that order; junction bases with no gene match: 2. The V gene's germline CDR1 is SGHTA and CDR2 FQGNSA. CDR3 coding DNA: TGTGCCAGCAGCTTAGTAGGGACAGGGGATCAGCCCCAGCATTTT. It codes for CASSLVGTGDQPQHF.

The table lists this clonotype with a few counts. This sequence joins TRBV5-1 and TRBJ1-3; tentative D call: TRBD1 (5 bases). Germline CDR1 SGHRS, CDR2 YFSETQ. The CDR3 loop spans 15 amino acids. Trimming left V 4 bases short and J 0 bases short, with 11 bases between. CDR3 residues: CASSPNRISGNTIYF. In DNA form, the CDR3 reads TGCGCCAGCAGCCCAAACAGGATCTCTGGAAACACCATATATTTT.

The sample holds a few counts of this clonotype. The chain has TRBV7-2 and TRBJ1-1; D might be TRBD1 (5 bases). Germline assignment: CDR1 SGHTA and CDR2 FQGNSA. The V end lost 7 bases, the J end lost 0 bases, and 12 bases lay between the germline ends. CDR3 length: 14 residues. The CDR3 nucleotides are TGTGCCAGCAAAGGGGAGGTTCTGAACACTGAAGCTTTCTTT. Its protein is CASKGEVLNTEAFF.

J is TRBJ2-1 and V is TRBV15; D is ambiguous. This CDR3 region has 12 residues. The ends were cut back, 5 bases at V and 11 bases at J, with 13 bases in the middle. CDR1 and CDR2 (germline): LNHNV, YYDKDF (reference sequence). The CDR3 DNA follows: TGTGCCACCAGCCAACCCCCTTTACAGCAGTTCTTC. Protein product: CATSQPPLQQFF.

This clonotype occurred a few times. The J gene is TRBJ1-2, the V gene TRBV5-1; D might be TRBD1 (6 bases). The V end was cut by 7 bases, the J end by 4 bases, with 23 bases between. Germline CDR1 and CDR2: SGHRS and YFSETQ. The CDR3 runs 16 residues. The CDR3 bases are TGCGCCAGCCCCCCCCCGCGGACAGAAACCTTCTATGGCTACACCTTC. It yields the protein CASPPPRTETFYGYTF. The full variable domain, its missing parts supplied by reference TRBV5-1 and TRBJ1-2, is KAGVTQTPRYLIKTRGQQVTLSCSPISGHRSVSWYQQTPGQGLQFLFEYFSETQRNKGNFPGRFSGRQFSNSRSEMNVSTLELGDSALYLCASPPPRTETFYGYTFGSGTRLTVV.

CDR3 in DNA: TGTGCCACCAGCAGAAAGCAGGGGCCGGAGACCCAGTACTTC. As protein: CATSRKQGPETQYF. The V and J genes are TRBV15 and TRBJ2-5, with D perhaps matching TRBD1 (6 bases). V was clipped by 2 bases and J by 5 bases, with 12 bases between them. This CDR3 spans 14 amino acids. Germline assignment: CDR1 LNHNV and CDR2 YYDKDF (reference sequence).

This clonotype was seen at least ten times. The CDR3 sequence: CASNHQGGSYEQYF. DNA for the CDR3: TGTGCCAGCAACCATCAGGGTGGCTCCTACGAGCAGTACTTC. The V call is TRBV6-5, the J call TRBJ2-7, with a weak D call TRBD1 (5 bases). The CDR3 is 14 amino acids. Trimming left V 7 bases short and J 0 bases short, with 13 bases between. Looked up from germline, CDR1 is MNHEY and CDR2 is SVGAGI.

The chain joins TRBV6-4 to TRBJ2-3, with D maybe TRBD2 (5 bases). The germline V gene encodes CDR1 MRHNA and CDR2 SNTAGT. The ends were cut back, 6 bases at V and 4 bases at J, with 20 bases in the middle. The CDR3 runs to 16 residues. DNA of the CDR3: TGTGCCAGCAGCCCCCGAGTAGTAGAGGAGGCAGATACGCAGTATTTT. This translates into CASSPRVVEEADTQYF.

This clonotype was picked up a small number of times. V and J are TRBV9 and TRBJ2-5; D not certain. CDR3 length: 15 residues. The V and J ends lost 3 bases and 1 base respectively, with 13 bases between them. Germline loops: CDR1 SGDLS, CDR2 YYNGEE. Written as DNA, the CDR3 is TGTGCCAGCAGCGGCAGATACGCTCTCCAAGAGACCCAGTACTTC. This sequence encodes CASSGRYALQETQYF.